This passage covers 23 T cell receptor beta chains from one sample sequenced in a study of cytomegalovirus exposure and HLA in healthy donors. Primers for the PCR totalled 60 Vbeta and 13 Jbeta. Sequencing used immunoSEQ multiplex PCR; TCRdb keeps in-frame clones, though not all of them. Of roughly 160,000 clones listed, over 70% are singletons. Sequenced: PBMCs. These receptors were collected from a boy aged 2 to 10 in good health and CMV-seronegative.

The chain has TRBV30 and TRBJ2-1; 8 bases line up with TRBD2. CDR3 length: 13 amino acids. After removal of 2 bases from V and 7 bases from J, the junction contained 4 bases not matched to a gene. The germline V gene encodes CDR1 GTSNPN and CDR2 SVGIG (reference sequence). In nucleotides, the CDR3 is TGTGCCTGGAGTCCGGGGGGGGCGAATGAGCAGTTCTTC. Protein sequence: CAWSPGGANEQFF.

The V call is TRBV18, the J call TRBJ1-5; 11 bases align to TRBD1. The CDR3 extends over 15 amino acids. Germline V gives CDR1 KGHSH, CDR2 LQKENI. V was pared by 3 bases and J by 6 bases, with 4 bases of the junction left unmatched. CDR3 amino acids: CASSPGQGAGQPQHF. The CDR3 DNA is TGTGCCAGCTCACCCGGACAGGGGGCTGGTCAGCCCCAGCATTTT.

The chain couples TRBV5-8 to TRBJ1-5, with D hard to call. Germline CDR1 reads SGHTS; CDR2 reads YDEGEE. The CDR3 consists of 14 residues. Deletions cut 3 bases from V and 0 bases from J, with 7 bases between. CDR3 in amino acids: CASSSVYSNQPQHF. CDR3 nucleotide sequence: TGTGCCAGCAGCTCAGTTTATAGCAATCAGCCCCAGCATTTT.

The genes are TRBV7-2 and TRBJ1-6; 7 bases map to TRBD1. The V gene's germline CDR1 is SGHTA and CDR2 FQGNSA. This CDR3 contains 12 residues. V lost 0 bases, J lost 16 bases, and 3 bases stayed unmatched. CDR3 residues: CASSLAKGQLHF. CDR3 in DNA: TGTGCCAGCAGCTTAGCCAAGGGACAGCTCCACTTT.

This clone was detected only once. This sequence joins TRBV19 and TRBJ2-1, with 12 bases lining up with TRBD2. Germline V gene lookup returns CDR1 LNHDA and CDR2 SQIVND (reference sequence). V trimming: 5 bases; J trimming: 5 bases; junction bases outside the gene matches: 7. The CDR3 is 16 amino acids. The CDR3 DNA reads as TGTGCCAGTAGTGTGGGTCTAGCGGGGGGGGACAATGAGCAGTTCTTC. It is translated as CASSVGLAGGDNEQFF.

The rearrangement joins TRBV5-4 to TRBJ2-3; 7 bases map to TRBD1. The CDR3 is made up of 17 amino acids. Trimming cost V 4 bases and J 0 bases; bases outside gene matches: 11. Germline lookup yields CDR1 SGHNT and CDR2 YYREEE (reference sequence). The CDR3: CASSAQSPGQSTDTQYF. DNA for the CDR3: TGTGCCAGCAGCGCCCAATCTCCGGGACAGAGCACAGATACGCAGTATTTT.

This chain joins TRBV7-9 and TRBJ1-1; no clear D gene. CDR1 is SEHNR and CDR2 is FQNEAQ in the germline V gene (reference sequence). There are 11 residues in the CDR3. V lost 6 bases to trimming and J lost 6 bases, with 8 bases between them. The CDR3 bases are TGTGCCAGCAGTTACAAATCTGAAGCTTTCTTT. Protein sequence: CASSYKSEAFF. Combining the CDR3 with reference TRBV7-9 and TRBJ1-1 gives the whole variable domain DTGVSQNPRHKITKRGQNVTFRCDPISEHNRLYWYRQTLGQGPEFLTYFQNEAQLEKSRLLSDRFSAERPKGSFSTLEIQRTEQGDSAMYLCASSYKSEAFFGQGTRLTVV.

This clone turned up a few times. The CDR3 spells CAWRLTGDTEAFF. In nucleotides, the CDR3 is TGTGCCTGGAGGCTGACAGGGGACACTGAAGCTTTCTTT. The chain recombines TRBV30 with TRBJ1-1, with 8 nucleotides matching TRBD1. CDR3 length: 13 amino acids. Germline CDR1 is GTSNPN and CDR2 is SVGIG (reference sequence). The ends lost 3 bases at V and 3 bases at J; junction bases unmatched: 3. Variable domain in full (rest from reference TRBV30 and TRBJ1-1): SQTIHQWPATLVQPVGSPLSLECTVEGTSNPNLYWYRQAAGRGLQLLFYSVGIGQISSEVPQNLSASRPQDRQFILSSKKLLLSDSGFYLCAWRLTGDTEAFFGQGTRLTVV.

In its sample, this clone was seen once. The chain recombines TRBV7-6 with TRBJ2-3, with D maybe TRBD2 (6 bases). The CDR3 consists of 15 residues. V lost 1 base to trimming and J lost 4 bases, with 12 bases between them. Germline assignment: CDR1 SGHVS and CDR2 FNYEAQ. DNA of the CDR3: TGTGCCAGCAGCTTAGGTGGGGGGTTGGCAGATACGCAGTATTTT. It is translated as CASSLGGGLADTQYF.

This chain connects TRBV10-3 to TRBJ1-2; D gene unclear. This CDR3 has 15 amino acids. V was clipped by 2 bases and J by 6 bases, with 16 bases between them. Germline CDR1 is ENHRY and CDR2 is SYGVKD. The CDR3 nucleotides are TGTGCCATCAGTGAGGTTCCCGGGTTTGTCCATGGCTACACCTTC. This gives the protein CAISEVPGFVHGYTF.

The CDR3 loop reads CASSPKSPEQFF. CDR3 coding DNA: TGTGCCAGCAGTCCTAAGTCCCCTGAGCAGTTCTTC. The V call is TRBV6-1, the J call TRBJ2-1; D ambiguous. The CDR3 covers 12 residues. CDR1 is MNHNS and CDR2 is SASEGT in the germline V gene. V was clipped by 5 bases and J by 9 bases, with 11 bases between them.

The chain couples TRBV6-1 to TRBJ2-5; the D is unclear. Trimming cost V 5 bases and J 2 bases, with 12 bases left between them. The CDR3 runs to 14 residues. Germline-derived CDR1 and CDR2 are MNHNS and SASEGT. CDR3 DNA: TGTGCCAGCAGTCTCCACTCCGCTCAAGAGACCCAGTACTTC. It translates to CASSLHSAQETQYF.

The gene calls are TRBV13 and TRBJ2-7; 10 positions match TRBD1. The CDR3 covers 15 residues. The V and J ends lost 4 bases and 4 bases, in that order; junction bases with no gene match: 7. The germline gives CDR1 PRHDT, CDR2 FYEKMQ (reference sequence). CDR3 in amino acids: CASSSTGTGDYEQYV. The CDR3 DNA reads TGTGCCAGCAGCTCGACCGGGACAGGGGATTACGAGCAGTACGTC.

This chain uses TRBV11-2 with TRBJ1-1; TRBD1 is a possible D gene (5 bases). The germline V gene encodes CDR1 SGHAT and CDR2 FQNNGV. CDR3 length: 12 amino acids. Trimming removed 5 bases at V and 7 bases at J, with 11 bases between. The CDR3 protein is CASSRDSHEAFF. The CDR3 nucleotides read TGTGCCAGCAGCCGTGACAGCCATGAAGCTTTCTTT.

The gene calls are TRBV27 and TRBJ2-6; TRBD1 might be the D (6 bases). CDR3 length: 17 amino acids. CDR1 MNHEY and CDR2 SMNVEV come from the germline V gene (reference sequence). V was trimmed by 3 bases and J by 1 base, leaving 13 bases between them. The CDR3 DNA is TGTGCCAGCAGTTTTTGGGGGCGCAGGTCTGGGGCCAACGTCCTGACTTTC. Translating gives CASSFWGRRSGANVLTF.

V and J are TRBV6-1 and TRBJ1-1, with D possibly being TRBD1 (5 bases). V was pared by 3 bases and J by 6 bases, with 14 bases between. The CDR3 loop spans 14 amino acids. CDR1 is MNHNS, CDR2 SASEGT, per germline. The CDR3 loop reads CASSDWRKGAEAFF. The CDR3 DNA sequence: TGTGCCAGCAGTGACTGGCGAAAAGGGGCTGAAGCTTTCTTT.

V is TRBV2 and J is TRBJ2-7, with 9 bases fitting TRBD1. V lost 4 bases and J lost 7; bases outside the gene matches: 5. The CDR3 is made up of 13 amino acids. Germline V gene sequence: CDR1 SNHLY, CDR2 FYNNEI. The CDR3 DNA is TGTGCCAGCAGTGTGGGGACAGGGAATGAGCAGTACGTC. Protein sequence: CASSVGTGNEQYV.

The chain employs TRBV30 and TRBJ1-1, with D perhaps TRBD1 (5 bases). CDR1 GTSNPN and CDR2 SVGIG come from the germline V gene (reference sequence). The CDR3 consists of 13 residues. V lost 2 bases, J lost 0 bases, and 7 bases lay in between. The CDR3 region is CAWSKGVNTEAFF. CDR3 DNA: TGTGCCTGGAGTAAAGGGGTGAACACTGAAGCTTTCTTT. Full variable domain (rest looked up from reference TRBV30 and TRBJ1-1): SQTIHQWPATLVQPVGSPLSLECTVEGTSNPNLYWYRQAAGRGLQLLFYSVGIGQISSEVPQNLSASRPQDRQFILSSKKLLLSDSGFYLCAWSKGVNTEAFFGQGTRLTVV.

The chain couples TRBV5-5 to TRBJ2-1; the D gene is possibly TRBD2 (6 bases). The germline gives CDR1 SGHKS, CDR2 YYEKEE (reference sequence). With 4 bases removed from V and 5 bases from J, the gap between germline ends came to 22 bases. There are 17 residues in the CDR3. CDR3 bases: TGTGCCAGCAGCGCTATCCGGGGGTCCGGCTTAAACAATGAGCAGTTCTTC. Protein product: CASSAIRGSGLNNEQFF.

The rearrangement joins TRBV29-1 to TRBJ1-1; 9 bases map to TRBD1. The CDR3 is 12 amino acids. Per the germline V gene, CDR1 is SQVTM and CDR2 is ANQGSEA. CDR3 residues: CTTDRGGTEAFF. In DNA form, the CDR3 reads TGCACCACGGACAGGGGAGGCACTGAAGCTTTCTTT.

The genes are TRBV2 and TRBJ2-7, with a tentative D call TRBD2 (5 bases). Per the germline V gene, CDR1 is SNHLY and CDR2 is FYNNEI. Trimming left V 3 bases short and J 9 bases short, with 18 bases between. The CDR3 spans 14 residues. In nucleotides, the CDR3 is TGTGCCAGCAGTGAGAGGGTTAGTAGTGGCGGGCAGTACGTC. Residues: CASSERVSSGGQYV.

The genes are TRBV7-2 and TRBJ2-7; D remains unclear. Trimming cost V 3 bases and J 6 bases, with 6 bases left between them. This CDR3 has 11 amino acids. Germline-derived CDR1 and CDR2 are SGHTA and FQGNSA. DNA of the CDR3: TGTGCCAGCAGCTTGGGCATCGAGCAGTACTTC. This sequence encodes CASSLGIEQYF.

The chain carries TRBV11-3 and TRBJ2-1, with D tentatively TRBD1 (6 bases). V was shortened by 5 bases and J by 1 base, with 12 bases between the two germline ends. Germline V gene lookup returns CDR1 SGHNT and CDR2 YENEEA. The CDR3 loop spans 15 amino acids. CDR3 sequence: CASSPGTLSYNEQFF. DNA for the CDR3: TGTGCCAGCAGCCCCGGGACACTTTCCTACAATGAGCAGTTCTTC.